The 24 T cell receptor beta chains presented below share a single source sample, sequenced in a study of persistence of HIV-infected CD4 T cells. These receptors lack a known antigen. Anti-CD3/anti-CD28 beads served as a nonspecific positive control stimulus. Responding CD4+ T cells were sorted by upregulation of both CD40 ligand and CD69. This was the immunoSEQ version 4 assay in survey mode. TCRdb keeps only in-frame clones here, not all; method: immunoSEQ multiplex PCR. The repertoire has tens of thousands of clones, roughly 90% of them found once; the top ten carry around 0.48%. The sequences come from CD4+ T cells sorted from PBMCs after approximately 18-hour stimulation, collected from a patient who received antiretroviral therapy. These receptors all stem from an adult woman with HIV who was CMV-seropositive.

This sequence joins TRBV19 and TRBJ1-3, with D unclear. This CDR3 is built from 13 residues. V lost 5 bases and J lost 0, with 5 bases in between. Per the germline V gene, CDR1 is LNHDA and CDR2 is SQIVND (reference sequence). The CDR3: CASSSSSGNTIYF. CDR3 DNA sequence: TGTGCCAGTAGTTCGAGCTCTGGAAACACCATATATTTT.

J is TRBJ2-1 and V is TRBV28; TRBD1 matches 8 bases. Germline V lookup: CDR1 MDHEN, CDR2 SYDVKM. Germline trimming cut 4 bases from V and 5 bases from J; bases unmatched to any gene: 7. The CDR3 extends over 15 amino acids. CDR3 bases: TGTGCCAGCAGTTCCGTTGGGACAGGAGACAATGAGCAGTTCTTC. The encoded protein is CASSSVGTGDNEQFF.

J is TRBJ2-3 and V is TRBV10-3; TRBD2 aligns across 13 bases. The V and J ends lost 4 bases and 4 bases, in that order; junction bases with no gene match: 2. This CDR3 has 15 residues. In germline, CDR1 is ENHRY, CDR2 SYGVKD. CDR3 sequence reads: CAISATSGGADTQYF. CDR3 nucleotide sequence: TGTGCCATCAGTGCAACTAGCGGGGGGGCAGATACGCAGTATTTT.

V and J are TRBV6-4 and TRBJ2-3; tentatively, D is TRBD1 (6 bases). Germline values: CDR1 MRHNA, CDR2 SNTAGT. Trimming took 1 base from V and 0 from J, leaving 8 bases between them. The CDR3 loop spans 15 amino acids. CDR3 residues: CASSDWGRSTDTQYF. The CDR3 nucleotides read TGTGCCAGCAGTGACTGGGGGCGAAGCACAGATACGCAGTATTTT.

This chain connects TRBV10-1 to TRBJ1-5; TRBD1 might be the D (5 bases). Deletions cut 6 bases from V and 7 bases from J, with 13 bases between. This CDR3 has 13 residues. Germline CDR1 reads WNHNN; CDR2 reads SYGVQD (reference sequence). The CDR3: CASSPDRVQPQHF. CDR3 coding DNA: TGCGCCAGCAGCCCCGACAGAGTCCAGCCCCAGCATTTT.

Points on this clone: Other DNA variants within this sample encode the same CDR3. The CDR3 reads CASSPLQAETGELFF. For the CDR3, the DNA is TGTGCCAGCTCACCACTCCAGGCTGAAACCGGGGAGCTGTTTTTT. V gene TRBV18 combines with J gene TRBJ2-2; no clear D gene. This CDR3 is built from 15 residues. Per the germline V gene, CDR1 is KGHSH and CDR2 is LQKENI. V was trimmed by 1 base and J by 5 bases, leaving 11 bases between them.

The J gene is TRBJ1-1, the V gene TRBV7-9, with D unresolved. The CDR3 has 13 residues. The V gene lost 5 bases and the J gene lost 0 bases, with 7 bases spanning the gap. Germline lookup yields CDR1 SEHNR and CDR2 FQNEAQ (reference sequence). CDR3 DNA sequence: TGTGCCAGCAGCCCCTCCATGAACACTGAAGCTTTCTTT. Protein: CASSPSMNTEAFF. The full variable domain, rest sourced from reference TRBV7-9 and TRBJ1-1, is DTGVSQNPRHKITKRGQNVTFRCDPISEHNRLYWYRQTLGQGPEFLTYFQNEAQLEKSRLLSDRFSAERPKGSFSTLEIQRTEQGDSAMYLCASSPSMNTEAFFGQGTRLTVV.

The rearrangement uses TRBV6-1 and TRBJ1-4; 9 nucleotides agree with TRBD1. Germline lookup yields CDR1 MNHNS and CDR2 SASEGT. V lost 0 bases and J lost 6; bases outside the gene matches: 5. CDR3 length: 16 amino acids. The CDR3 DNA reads TGTGCCAGCAGTGAAGCTCGGACAGGGGTACATGAAAAACTGTTTTTT. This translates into CASSEARTGVHEKLFF.

The CDR3 DNA reads TGTGCCAGCAGCCAAGTCCGTTACGAGCAGTACTTC. Its translation is CASSQVRYEQYF. The rearrangement links TRBV3-1 (or the pseudogene TRBV3-2) to TRBJ2-7; D not resolved. CDR3 length: 12 residues. The germline gives CDR1 LGHDT, CDR2 YNNKEL (reference sequence). V dropped 1 base and J dropped 4 bases, with 5 bases sitting between them.

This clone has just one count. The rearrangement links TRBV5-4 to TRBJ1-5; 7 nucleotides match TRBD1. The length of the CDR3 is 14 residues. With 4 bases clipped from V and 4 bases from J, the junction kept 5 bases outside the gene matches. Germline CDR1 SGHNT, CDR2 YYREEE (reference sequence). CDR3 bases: TGTGCCAGCAGCATTCAGGGGGTGAATCAGCCCCAGCATTTT. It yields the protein CASSIQGVNQPQHF.

The CDR3 nucleotides are TGTGCCAGCAGCGTAGGGGCTAGCTCCGGGGGGGCCAACGTCCTGACTTTC. Amino acids: CASSVGASSGGANVLTF. V is TRBV9 and J is TRBJ2-6; tentative D call: TRBD2 (5 bases). This CDR3 contains 17 residues. V lost 0 bases, J lost 4 bases, and 14 bases lay in between. Germline V lookup: CDR1 SGDLS, CDR2 YYNGEE.

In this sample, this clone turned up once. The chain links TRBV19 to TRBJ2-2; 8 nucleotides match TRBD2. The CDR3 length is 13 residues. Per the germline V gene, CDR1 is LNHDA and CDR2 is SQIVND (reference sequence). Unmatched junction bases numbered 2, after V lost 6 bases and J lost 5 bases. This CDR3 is CASRLAVTGELFF. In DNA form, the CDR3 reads TGTGCCAGTAGACTAGCGGTTACCGGGGAGCTGTTTTTT.

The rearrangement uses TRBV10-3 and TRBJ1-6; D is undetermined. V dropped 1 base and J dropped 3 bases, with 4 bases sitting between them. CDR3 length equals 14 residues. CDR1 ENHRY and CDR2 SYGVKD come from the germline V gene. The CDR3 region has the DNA TGTGCCATCAGTGAGTTGGGCTATAATTCACCCCTCCACTTT. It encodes CAISELGYNSPLHF.

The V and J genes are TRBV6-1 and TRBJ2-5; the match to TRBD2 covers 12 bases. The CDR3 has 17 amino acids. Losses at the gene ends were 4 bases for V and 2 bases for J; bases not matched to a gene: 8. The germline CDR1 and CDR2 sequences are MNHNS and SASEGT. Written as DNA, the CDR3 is TGTGCCAGCAGTGCTATACTAGCGGGGGGAATTCAAGAGACCCAGTACTTC. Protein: CASSAILAGGIQETQYF.

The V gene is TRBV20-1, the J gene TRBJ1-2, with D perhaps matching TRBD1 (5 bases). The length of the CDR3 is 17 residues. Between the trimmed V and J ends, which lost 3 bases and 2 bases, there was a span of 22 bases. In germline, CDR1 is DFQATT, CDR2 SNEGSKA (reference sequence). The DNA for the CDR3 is TGCAGTGCTAGTTCATCCGGGGAAGGAGGGGACAACTATGGCTACACCTTC. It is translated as CSASSSGEGGDNYGYTF.

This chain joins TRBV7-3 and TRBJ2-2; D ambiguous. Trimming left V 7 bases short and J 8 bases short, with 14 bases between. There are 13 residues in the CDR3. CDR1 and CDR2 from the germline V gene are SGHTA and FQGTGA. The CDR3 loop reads CASNPLGSGELFF. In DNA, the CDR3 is TGTGCCAGCAACCCTCTTGGGTCAGGGGAGCTGTTTTTT.

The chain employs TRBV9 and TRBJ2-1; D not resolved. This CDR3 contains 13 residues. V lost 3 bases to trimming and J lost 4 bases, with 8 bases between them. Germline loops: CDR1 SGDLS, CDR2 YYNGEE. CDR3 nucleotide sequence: TGTGCCAGCAGCGCCAACATGTACAATGAGCAGTTCTTC. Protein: CASSANMYNEQFF.

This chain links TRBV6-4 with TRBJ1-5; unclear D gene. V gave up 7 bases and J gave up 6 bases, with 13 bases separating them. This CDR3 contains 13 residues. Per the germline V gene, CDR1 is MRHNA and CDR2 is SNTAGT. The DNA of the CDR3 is TGTGCCAGCACCCTGAACCGGGTTCAGCCCCAGCATTTT. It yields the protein CASTLNRVQPQHF.

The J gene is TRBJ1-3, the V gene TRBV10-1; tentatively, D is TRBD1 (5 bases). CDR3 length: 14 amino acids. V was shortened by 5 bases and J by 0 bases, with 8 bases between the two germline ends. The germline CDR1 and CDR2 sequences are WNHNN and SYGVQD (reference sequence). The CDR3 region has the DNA TGCGCCAGCAGTACACAGGCCTCTGGAAACACCATATATTTT. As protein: CASSTQASGNTIYF.

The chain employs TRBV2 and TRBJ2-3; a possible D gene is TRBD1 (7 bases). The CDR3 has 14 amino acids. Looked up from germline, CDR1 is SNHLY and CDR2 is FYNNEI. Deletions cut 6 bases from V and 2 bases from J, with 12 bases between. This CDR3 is CASRQGGITDTQYF. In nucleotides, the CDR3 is TGTGCCAGCAGGCAGGGGGGTATCACAGATACGCAGTATTTT.

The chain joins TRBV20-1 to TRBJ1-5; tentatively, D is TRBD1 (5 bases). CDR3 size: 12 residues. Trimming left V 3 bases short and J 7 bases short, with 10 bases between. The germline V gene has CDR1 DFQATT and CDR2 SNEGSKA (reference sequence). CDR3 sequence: CSASYEGQPQHF. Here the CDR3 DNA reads TGCAGTGCTAGTTACGAGGGGCAGCCCCAGCATTTT.

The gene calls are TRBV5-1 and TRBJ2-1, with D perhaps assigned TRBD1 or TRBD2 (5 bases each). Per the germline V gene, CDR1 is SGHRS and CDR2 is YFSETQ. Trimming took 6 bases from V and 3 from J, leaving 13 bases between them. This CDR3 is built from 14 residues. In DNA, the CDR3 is TGCGCCAGCACCGTGGGACCGTACTACAATGAGCAGTTCTTC. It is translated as CASTVGPYYNEQFF.

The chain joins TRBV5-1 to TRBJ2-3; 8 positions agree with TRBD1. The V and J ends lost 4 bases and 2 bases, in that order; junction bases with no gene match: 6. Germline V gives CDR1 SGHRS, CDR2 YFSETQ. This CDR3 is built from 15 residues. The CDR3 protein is CASSPGQEFTDTQYF. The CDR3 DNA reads TGCGCCAGCAGCCCGGGACAGGAGTTCACAGATACGCAGTATTTT.

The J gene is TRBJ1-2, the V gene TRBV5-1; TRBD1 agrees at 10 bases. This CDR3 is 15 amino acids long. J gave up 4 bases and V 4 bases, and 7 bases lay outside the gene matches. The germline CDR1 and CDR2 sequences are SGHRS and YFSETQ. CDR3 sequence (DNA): TGCGCCAGCAGCGTCGGGACAGGGGAACTCTATGGCTACACCTTC. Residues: CASSVGTGELYGYTF.